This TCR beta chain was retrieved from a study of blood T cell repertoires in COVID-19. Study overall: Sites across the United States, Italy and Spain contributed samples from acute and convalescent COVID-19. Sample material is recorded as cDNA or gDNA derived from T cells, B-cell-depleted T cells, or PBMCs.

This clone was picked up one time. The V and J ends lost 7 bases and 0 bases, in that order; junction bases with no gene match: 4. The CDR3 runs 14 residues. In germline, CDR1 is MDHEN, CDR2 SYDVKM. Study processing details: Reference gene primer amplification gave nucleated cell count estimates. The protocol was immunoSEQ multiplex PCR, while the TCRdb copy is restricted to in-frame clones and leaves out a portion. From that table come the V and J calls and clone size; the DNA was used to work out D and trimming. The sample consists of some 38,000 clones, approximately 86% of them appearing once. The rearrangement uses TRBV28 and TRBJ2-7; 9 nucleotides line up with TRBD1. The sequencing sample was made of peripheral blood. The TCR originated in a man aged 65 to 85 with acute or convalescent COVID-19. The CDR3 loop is CASIDRGNSYEQYF. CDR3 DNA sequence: TGTGCCAGCATTGACAGGGGGAACTCCTACGAGCAGTACTTC.